A single sample gave rise to the 5 T cell receptor beta chains below, sequenced in a study of molecular identifiers for immune sequencing clone quantification. TCRdb independently ran MiXCR on the PCR reads; one entry per CDR3 protein. Seen here are over 90,000 distinct CDR3 sequences, 30% to 45% observed once, and the top ten hold roughly 10%. Sequenced sample: naive CD8+ T cells from blood, with Jurkat cell RNA spiked in. Subset: FACS-sorted CD8+CD4-CCR7+CD45RA+ naive T cells. These receptors were obtained from a human donor in good health. Some libraries in this study had Jurkat cell RNA spiked in.

This rearrangement joins TRBV5-3 to TRBJ2-1; possibly TRBD2 for D (6 bases). TRBV5-3 is flagged as an ORF with uncertain function. This CDR3 has 17 residues. Deletions cut 10 bases from V and 0 bases from J, with 23 bases between. The CDR3 region has the DNA TGTGCCTGCACCCTTGGCATTGCGGGGAGCTCCTACAATGAGCAGTTCTTC. Translating gives CACTLGIAGSSYNEQFF.

This clonotype was seen only a few times. The V and J genes are TRBV6-5 and TRBJ2-2; possible D gene TRBD2, 5 bases. The V gene's germline CDR1 is MNHEY and CDR2 SVGAGI. The CDR3 is made up of 17 amino acids. Trimming removed 0 bases at V and 4 bases at J, with 15 bases between. CDR3 in amino acids: CASSYSDGLAATGELFF. In DNA form, the CDR3 reads TGTGCCAGCAGTTACTCCGATGGGCTAGCAGCCACCGGGGAGCTGTTTTTT.

Remarks on this clonotype: This may be a read error: a much more frequent sequence differs by one nucleotide. The rearrangement uses TRBV25-1 and TRBJ2-5; D is unresolved. Germline values: CDR1 MGHDK, CDR2 SYGVNS. Trimming left V 6 bases short and J 9 bases short, with 14 bases between. The CDR3 is 12 residues long. The CDR3 reads CASRAGTKAQYF. DNA for the CDR3: TGTGCCAGCAGGGCAGGCACGAAGGCCCAGTACTTC. The variable domain in full, completed from reference TRBV25-1 and TRBJ2-5, reads EADIYQTPRYLVIGTGKKITLECSQTMGHDKMYWYQQDPGMELHLIHYSYGVNSTEKGDLSSESTVSRIRTEHFPLTLESARPSHTSQYLCASRAGTKAQYFGPGTRLLVL.

This clonotype has just a few counts. The chain is built from TRBV11-2 and TRBJ2-3; no clear D gene. The CDR3 runs to 12 residues. The germline V gene encodes CDR1 SGHAT and CDR2 FQNNGV. Trimming left V 4 bases short and J 4 bases short, with 6 bases between. CDR3 amino acids: CASSSLPDTQYF. As DNA, the CDR3 is TGTGCCAGCAGCTCCCTCCCAGATACGCAGTATTTT.

This clonotype was counted between two and nine times. V and J are TRBV4-3 and TRBJ2-7; D may be TRBD2 (6 bases). Trimming left V 1 base short and J 2 bases short, with 15 bases between. Looked up from germline, CDR1 is LGHNA and CDR2 is YSLEER. CDR3 size: 16 residues. The CDR3: CASSQGGLIRPYEQYF. CDR3 DNA: TGCGCCAGCAGCCAAGGCGGACTAATTAGGCCCTACGAGCAGTACTTC.